This is a list of T cell receptor beta chains from one sample in a study of yellow fever vaccine responses in identical twins. From the RT-PCR reads, TCRdb called clonotypes with MiXCR, one entry per CDR3 protein. The data show 2,000 to 3,000 distinct CDR3 sequences, with about 80% seen just once and 5% to 7% held by the top ten. Source: T cells from blood (PBMCs), unsorted or a sorted subset (not recorded which), taken before or after yellow fever vaccination (not recorded which). Receptors were obtained from a woman under 30 who received the yellow fever vaccine. CDR3s include the opening cysteine and the closing phenylalanine or tryptophan. Fields, in order: V gene, clone size, J gene, D gene, CDR3 DNA, CDR3 protein. D genes are given only for firm matches. The size entry is marked missing in some rows and otherwise reads once, few, many or a size class.

V gene: TRBV19
clone size: NA
J gene: TRBJ2-7
D gene: NA
CDR3 DNA: TGTGCCAGTAGTATACGGGGTCGCGGCAACGAGCAGTACTTC
CDR3 protein: CASSIRGRGNEQYF

V gene: TRBV14
clone size: NA
J gene: TRBJ2-3
D gene: TRBD2
CDR3 DNA: TGTGCCAGCAGCCAAGAAAGTAAGCTAGCGGGGTCAGATACGCAGTATTTT
CDR3 protein: CASSQESKLAGSDTQYF

V gene: TRBV19
clone size: NA
J gene: TRBJ2-1
D gene: NA
CDR3 DNA: TGTGCCAGTAGAGACTATACGTACAATGAGCAGTTCTTC
CDR3 protein: CASRDYTYNEQFF

V gene: TRBV30
clone size: NA
J gene: TRBJ2-2
D gene: NA
CDR3 DNA: TGTGCCTGGAGTGTACGGGCCGATAACACCGGGGAGCTGTTTTTT
CDR3 protein: CAWSVRADNTGELFF

V gene: TRBV20-1
clone size: few
J gene: TRBJ1-2
D gene: NA
CDR3 DNA: TGCAGTGCCCAATACAGGGACTATGGCTACACCTTC
CDR3 protein: CSAQYRDYGYTF

V gene: TRBV20-1
clone size: NA
J gene: TRBJ2-3
D gene: TRBD2
CDR3 DNA: TGCAGTGCTAGGGTTTTCGGGACTAGCGGGAGTGCAGATACGCAGTATTTT
CDR3 protein: CSARVFGTSGSADTQYF

V gene: TRBV5-1
clone size: NA
J gene: TRBJ2-7
D gene: NA
CDR3 DNA: TGCGCCAGCAGCTCCTACCTGGGCTCCTACGAGCAGTACTTC
CDR3 protein: CASSSYLGSYEQYF

V gene: TRBV29-1
clone size: NA
J gene: TRBJ2-3
D gene: TRBD2
CDR3 DNA: TGCAGCGTTGTTAGCGGGGCTGGCACAGATACGCAGTATTTT
CDR3 protein: CSVVSGAGTDTQYF

V gene: TRBV5-4
clone size: NA
J gene: TRBJ2-1
D gene: NA
CDR3 DNA: TGTGCCAGCAGCTCGAATATGGGGCCAAGGCACAATGAGCAGTTCTTC
CDR3 protein: CASSSNMGPRHNEQFF

V gene: TRBV7-6
clone size: once
J gene: TRBJ2-7
D gene: NA
CDR3 DNA: TGTGCCAGCAGCGAACAGGGAGCCTACGAGCAGTACTTC
CDR3 protein: CASSEQGAYEQYF

V gene: TRBV23-1
clone size: few
J gene: TRBJ1-2
D gene: NA
CDR3 DNA: TGCGCCAGCAGTCAAGGGCAGGGCCGCACTCGTAACTATGGCTACACCTTC
CDR3 protein: CASSQGQGRTRNYGYTF

V gene: TRBV7-7
clone size: once
J gene: TRBJ2-7
D gene: TRBD2
CDR3 DNA: TGTGCCAGCAGCTTAACGGGAGGTTACGAGCAGTACTTC
CDR3 protein: CASSLTGGYEQYF

V gene: TRBV12-3/TRBV12-4
clone size: few
J gene: TRBJ2-2
D gene: NA
CDR3 DNA: TGTGCCAGCAGCCCACGCGTCGCCGGGGGAATCGGGGAGCTGTTTTTT
CDR3 protein: CASSPRVAGGIGELFF

V gene: TRBV29-1
clone size: NA
J gene: TRBJ2-5
D gene: TRBD1
CDR3 DNA: TGCAGCGCCCGGACAGGGAGGGAGACCCAGTACTTC
CDR3 protein: CSARTGRETQYF

V gene: TRBV11-3
clone size: NA
J gene: TRBJ2-1
D gene: NA
CDR3 DNA: TGTGCCAGCAGCTTAGGGGGCGGAGGATGGGACAATGAGCAGTTCTTC
CDR3 protein: CASSLGGGGWDNEQFF

V gene: TRBV24-1
clone size: NA
J gene: TRBJ2-2
D gene: TRBD1
CDR3 DNA: TGTGCCACCAGCCCAGGGACAGACACCGGGGAGCTGTTTTTT
CDR3 protein: CATSPGTDTGELFF

V gene: TRBV9
clone size: once
J gene: TRBJ1-4
D gene: NA
CDR3 DNA: TGTGCCAGCAGCGTAACTAAGGCAACTAATGGAAAACTGTTTTTT
CDR3 protein: CASSVTKATNGKLFF

V gene: TRBV13
clone size: NA
J gene: TRBJ1-5
D gene: TRBD1
CDR3 DNA: TGTGCCAGCAGGACAGGGGTCGATCAGCCCCAGCATTTT
CDR3 protein: CASRTGVDQPQHF

V gene: TRBV4-1
clone size: NA
J gene: TRBJ1-1
D gene: NA
CDR3 DNA: TGCGCCAGCAGCCAAAAGGTCGCCGGGAATACTGAAGCTTTCTTT
CDR3 protein: CASSQKVAGNTEAFF

V gene: TRBV29-1
clone size: NA
J gene: TRBJ2-7
D gene: NA
CDR3 DNA: TGCAGCGTTGGAGGGTTCTACGAGCAGTACTTC
CDR3 protein: CSVGGFYEQYF

V gene: TRBV6-2/TRBV6-3
clone size: NA
J gene: TRBJ2-7
D gene: NA
CDR3 DNA: TGTGCCAGCAGTTCCAGACAAAACTCCTACGAGCAGTACTTC
CDR3 protein: CASSSRQNSYEQYF

V gene: TRBV25-1
clone size: NA
J gene: TRBJ2-2
D gene: NA
CDR3 DNA: TGTGCCAGACCTCGGAACAGGAACACCGGGGAGCTGTTTTTT
CDR3 protein: CARPRNRNTGELFF

V gene: TRBV11-3
clone size: once
J gene: TRBJ2-7
D gene: TRBD2
CDR3 DNA: TGTGCCAGCAGCTCACGCGCGGGAGCTTTTTACGAGCAGTACTTC
CDR3 protein: CASSSRAGAFYEQYF

V gene: TRBV15
clone size: NA
J gene: TRBJ2-5
D gene: NA
CDR3 DNA: TGTGCCACCAGCCTACAGACGGAGCCCCCGGGTACCCAGTACTTC
CDR3 protein: CATSLQTEPPGTQYF

V gene: TRBV29-1
clone size: NA
J gene: TRBJ2-7
D gene: NA
CDR3 DNA: TGCAGCGTTTGGGGAGCTCCCCCCTCCTACGAGCAGTACTTC
CDR3 protein: CSVWGAPPSYEQYF

V gene: TRBV4-2
clone size: NA
J gene: TRBJ2-3
D gene: NA
CDR3 DNA: TGTGCCAGCAGCCCTATCTCGGTGGATATGCAGTATTTT
CDR3 protein: CASSPISVDMQYF

V gene: TRBV5-1
clone size: NA
J gene: TRBJ2-1
D gene: NA
CDR3 DNA: TGCGCCAGCAGCTTGGGACAGTACAATGAGCAGTTCTTC
CDR3 protein: CASSLGQYNEQFF

V gene: TRBV3-1
clone size: NA
J gene: TRBJ1-1
D gene: TRBD1
CDR3 DNA: TGTGCCAGCAACGACAGGGAGTTTGGCACTGAAGCTTTCTTT
CDR3 protein: CASNDREFGTEAFF

V gene: TRBV20-1
clone size: NA
J gene: TRBJ2-7
D gene: NA
CDR3 DNA: TGCAGTGCTAGAAGTGGCGACGGCGGGTCCTACGAGCAGTACTTC
CDR3 protein: CSARSGDGGSYEQYF

V gene: TRBV6-2/TRBV6-3
clone size: NA
J gene: TRBJ2-5
D gene: NA
CDR3 DNA: TGTGCCAGCAGTTACGCTGCTACACTTCGGGGAGAGACCCAGTACTTC
CDR3 protein: CASSYAATLRGETQYF

V gene: TRBV6-4
clone size: NA
J gene: TRBJ2-6
D gene: NA
CDR3 DNA: TGTGCCAGCAGTGACCCTGGGGCCAACGTCCTGACTTTC
CDR3 protein: CASSDPGANVLTF